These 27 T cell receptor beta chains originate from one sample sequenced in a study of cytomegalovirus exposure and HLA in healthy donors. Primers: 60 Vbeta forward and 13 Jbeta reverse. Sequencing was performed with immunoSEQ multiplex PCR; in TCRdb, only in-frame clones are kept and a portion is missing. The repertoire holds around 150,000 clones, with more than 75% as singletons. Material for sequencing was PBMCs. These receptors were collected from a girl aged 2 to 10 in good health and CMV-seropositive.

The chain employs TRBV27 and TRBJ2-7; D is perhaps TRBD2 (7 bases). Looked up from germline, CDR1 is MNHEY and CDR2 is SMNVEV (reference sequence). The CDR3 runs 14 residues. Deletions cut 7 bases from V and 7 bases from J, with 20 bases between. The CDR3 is CASTLGGGAGEQYF. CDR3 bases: TGTGCCAGCACCCTAGGCGGGGGCGCGGGGGAGCAGTACTTC.

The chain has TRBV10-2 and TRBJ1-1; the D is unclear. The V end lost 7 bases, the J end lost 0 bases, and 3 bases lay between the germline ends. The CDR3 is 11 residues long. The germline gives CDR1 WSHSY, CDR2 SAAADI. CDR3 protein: CASTVNTEAFF. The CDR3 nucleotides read TGCGCCAGCACGGTGAACACTGAAGCTTTCTTT.

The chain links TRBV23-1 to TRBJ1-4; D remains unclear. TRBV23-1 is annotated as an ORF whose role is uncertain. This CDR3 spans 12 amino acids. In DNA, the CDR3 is TGCGCGGGCTTTGCAGACAATGAAAAACTGTTTTTT. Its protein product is CAGFADNEKLFF.

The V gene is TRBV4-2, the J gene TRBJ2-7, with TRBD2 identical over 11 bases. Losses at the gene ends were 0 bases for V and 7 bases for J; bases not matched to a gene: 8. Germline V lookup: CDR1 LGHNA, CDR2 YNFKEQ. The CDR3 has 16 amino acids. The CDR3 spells CASSQDVLAGVGEQYF. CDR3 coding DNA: TGTGCCAGCAGCCAAGATGTACTAGCGGGAGTGGGAGAGCAGTACTTC.

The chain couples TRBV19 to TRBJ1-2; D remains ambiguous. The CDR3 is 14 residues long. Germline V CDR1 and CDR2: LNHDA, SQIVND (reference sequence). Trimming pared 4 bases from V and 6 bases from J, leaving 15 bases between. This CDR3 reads CASSTPSGGNGYTF. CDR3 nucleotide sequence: TGTGCCAGTAGTACCCCTTCGGGCGGGAATGGCTACACCTTC.

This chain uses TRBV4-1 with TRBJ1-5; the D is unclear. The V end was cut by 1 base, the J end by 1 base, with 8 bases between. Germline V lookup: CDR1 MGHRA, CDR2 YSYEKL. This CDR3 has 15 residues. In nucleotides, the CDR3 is TGCGCCAGCAGCCAAGTGGTAGCCAGCAATCAGCCCCAGCATTTT. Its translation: CASSQVVASNQPQHF.

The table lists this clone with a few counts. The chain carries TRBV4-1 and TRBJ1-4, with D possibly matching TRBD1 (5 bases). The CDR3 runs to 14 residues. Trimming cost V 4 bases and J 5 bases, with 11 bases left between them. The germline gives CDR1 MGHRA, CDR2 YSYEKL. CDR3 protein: CASSPGRPNEKLFF. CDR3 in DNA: TGCGCCAGCAGCCCAGGGCGGCCGAATGAAAAACTGTTTTTT.

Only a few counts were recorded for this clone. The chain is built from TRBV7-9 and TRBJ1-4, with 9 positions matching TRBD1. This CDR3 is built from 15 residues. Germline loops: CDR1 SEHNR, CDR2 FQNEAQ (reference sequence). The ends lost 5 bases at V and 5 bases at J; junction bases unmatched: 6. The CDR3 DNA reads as TGTGCCAGCAGCCTTCCGGGACAGGGAAATGAAAAACTGTTTTTT. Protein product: CASSLPGQGNEKLFF. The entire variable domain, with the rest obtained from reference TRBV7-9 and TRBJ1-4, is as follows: DTGVSQNPRHKITKRGQNVTFRCDPISEHNRLYWYRQTLGQGPEFLTYFQNEAQLEKSRLLSDRFSAERPKGSFSTLEIQRTEQGDSAMYLCASSLPGQGNEKLFFGSGTQLSVL.

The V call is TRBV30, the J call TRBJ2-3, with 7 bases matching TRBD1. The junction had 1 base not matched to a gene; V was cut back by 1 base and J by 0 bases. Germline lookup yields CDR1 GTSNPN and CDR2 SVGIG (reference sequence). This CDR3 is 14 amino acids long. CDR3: CAWSGRGSTDTQYF. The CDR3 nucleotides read TGTGCCTGGAGTGGCAGGGGGAGCACAGATACGCAGTATTTT.

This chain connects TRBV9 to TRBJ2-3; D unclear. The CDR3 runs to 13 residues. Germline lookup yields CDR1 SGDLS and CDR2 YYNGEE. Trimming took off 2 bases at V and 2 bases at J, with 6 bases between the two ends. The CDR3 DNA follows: TGTGCCAGCAGCGTGACTGCCACAGATACGCAGTATTTT. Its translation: CASSVTATDTQYF.

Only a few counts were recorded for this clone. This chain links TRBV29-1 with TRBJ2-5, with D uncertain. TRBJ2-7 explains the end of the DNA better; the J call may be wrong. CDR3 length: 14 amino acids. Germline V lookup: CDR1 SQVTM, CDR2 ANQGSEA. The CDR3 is CSVVSFLSSYEQYF. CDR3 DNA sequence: TGCAGCGTTGTATCCTTTCTGAGCTCCTACGAGCAGTACTTC.

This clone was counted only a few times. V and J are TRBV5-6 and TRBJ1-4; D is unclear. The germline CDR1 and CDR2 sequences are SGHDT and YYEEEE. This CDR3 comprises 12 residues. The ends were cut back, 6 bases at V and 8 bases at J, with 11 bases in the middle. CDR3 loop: CASTLGTEKLFF. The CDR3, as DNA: TGTGCCAGCACCCTAGGTACAGAAAAACTGTTTTTT.

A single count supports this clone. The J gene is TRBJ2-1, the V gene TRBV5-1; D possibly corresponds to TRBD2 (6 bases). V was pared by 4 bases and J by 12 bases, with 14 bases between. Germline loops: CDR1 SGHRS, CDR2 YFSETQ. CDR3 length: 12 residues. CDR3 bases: TGCGCCAGCAGCCAGGAAGGACTATTGCAGTTCTTC. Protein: CASSQEGLLQFF.

The CDR3 DNA is TGTGCCTGGAGAGGGGGTTTAACCGGGGAGCTGTTTTTT. It specifies CAWRGGLTGELFF. The chain employs TRBV30 and TRBJ2-2; a weak D match, TRBD1 (6 bases). The germline gives CDR1 GTSNPN, CDR2 SVGIG (reference sequence). The CDR3 is 13 amino acids. The germline V and J ends were trimmed by 3 bases and 5 bases, with 10 bases remaining between them.

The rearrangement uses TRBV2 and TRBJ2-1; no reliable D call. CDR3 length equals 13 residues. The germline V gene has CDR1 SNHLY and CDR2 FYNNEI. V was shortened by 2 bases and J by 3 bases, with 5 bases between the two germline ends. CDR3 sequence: CASSESVYNEQFF. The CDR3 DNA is TGTGCCAGCAGTGAAAGCGTCTACAATGAGCAGTTCTTC. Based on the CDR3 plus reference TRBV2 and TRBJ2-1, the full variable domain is EPEVTQTPSHQVTQMGQEVILRCVPISNHLYFYWYRQILGQKVEFLVSFYNNEISEKSEIFDDQFSVERPDGSNFTLKIRSTKLEDSAMYFCASSESVYNEQFFGPGTRLTVL.

The DNA of the CDR3 is TGTGCCAGCAGCCGAAGGGGGTCCGGTTACGAGCAGTACTTC. Amino acid sequence: CASSRRGSGYEQYF. The chain recombines TRBV14 with TRBJ2-7, with D possibly matching TRBD1 (6 bases). The V gene lost 4 bases and the J gene lost 4 bases, with 14 bases spanning the gap. From germline, CDR1 is SGHDN and CDR2 FVKESK. The CDR3 covers 14 residues.

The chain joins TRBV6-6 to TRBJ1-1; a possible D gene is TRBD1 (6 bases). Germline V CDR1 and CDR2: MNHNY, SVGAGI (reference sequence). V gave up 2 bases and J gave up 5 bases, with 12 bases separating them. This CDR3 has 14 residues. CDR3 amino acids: CASSYAQGKTEAFF. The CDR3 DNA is TGTGCCAGCAGTTACGCCCAGGGGAAAACTGAAGCTTTCTTT.

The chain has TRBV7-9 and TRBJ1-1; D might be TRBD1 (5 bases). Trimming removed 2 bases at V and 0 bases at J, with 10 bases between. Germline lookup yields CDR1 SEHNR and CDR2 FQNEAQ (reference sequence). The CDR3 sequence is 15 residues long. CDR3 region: CASSLSTGLNTEAFF. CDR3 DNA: TGTGCCAGCAGCTTAAGTACAGGATTGAACACTGAAGCTTTCTTT.

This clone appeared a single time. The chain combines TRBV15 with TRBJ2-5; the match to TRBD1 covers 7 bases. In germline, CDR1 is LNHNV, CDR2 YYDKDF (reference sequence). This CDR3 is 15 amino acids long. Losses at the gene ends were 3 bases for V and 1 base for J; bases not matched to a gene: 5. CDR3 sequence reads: CATSRPDRIQETQYF. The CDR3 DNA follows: TGTGCCACCAGCAGGCCGGACAGGATCCAAGAGACCCAGTACTTC.

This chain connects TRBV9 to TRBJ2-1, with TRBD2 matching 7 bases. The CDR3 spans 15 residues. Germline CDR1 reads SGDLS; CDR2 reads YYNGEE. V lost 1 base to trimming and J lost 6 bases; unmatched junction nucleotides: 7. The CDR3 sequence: CASSVSGTNFNEQFF. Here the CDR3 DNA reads TGTGCCAGCAGCGTATCCGGGACTAACTTCAATGAGCAGTTCTTC.

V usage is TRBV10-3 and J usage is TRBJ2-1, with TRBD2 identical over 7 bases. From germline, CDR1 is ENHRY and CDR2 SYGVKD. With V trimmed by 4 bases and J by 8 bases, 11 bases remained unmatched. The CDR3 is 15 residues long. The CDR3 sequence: CAISGTSARGDEQFF. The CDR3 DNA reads TGTGCCATCAGTGGAACTAGCGCCCGAGGTGATGAGCAGTTCTTC.

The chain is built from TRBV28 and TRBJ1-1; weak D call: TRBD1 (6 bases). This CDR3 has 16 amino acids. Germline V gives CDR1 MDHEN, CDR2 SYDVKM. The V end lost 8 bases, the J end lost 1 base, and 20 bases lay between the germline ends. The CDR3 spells CASFTSTGGANTEAFF. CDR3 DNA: TGTGCCAGCTTTACTTCGACAGGTGGGGCGAACACTGAAGCTTTCTTT. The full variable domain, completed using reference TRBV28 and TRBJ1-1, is DVKVTQSSRYLVKRTGEKVFLECVQDMDHENMFWYRQDPGLGLRLIYFSYDVKMKEKGDIPEGYSVSREKKERFSLILESASTNQTSMYLCASFTSTGGANTEAFFGQGTRLTVV.

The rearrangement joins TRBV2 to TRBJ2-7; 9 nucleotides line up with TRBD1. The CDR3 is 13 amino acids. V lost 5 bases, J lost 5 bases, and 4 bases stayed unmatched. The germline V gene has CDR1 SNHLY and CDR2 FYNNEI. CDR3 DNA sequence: TGTGCCAGCAGTTGGGACAGGGACGACGAGCAGTACTTC. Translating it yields CASSWDRDDEQYF. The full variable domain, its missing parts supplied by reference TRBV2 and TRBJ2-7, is EPEVTQTPSHQVTQMGQEVILRCVPISNHLYFYWYRQILGQKVEFLVSFYNNEISEKSEIFDDQFSVERPDGSNFTLKIRSTKLEDSAMYFCASSWDRDDEQYFGPGTRLTVT.

CDR3 protein: CASSLTRTSTYNEQFF. The CDR3 coding sequence is TGTGCCAGCAGCTTAACCCGGACTAGCACATACAATGAGCAGTTCTTC. The chain uses TRBV7-6 and TRBJ2-1; TRBD2 aligns across 8 bases. The CDR3 is 16 amino acids. Germline V gene sequence: CDR1 SGHVS, CDR2 FNYEAQ. The V gene end was trimmed by 2 bases and the J gene end by 4 bases; junction bases not matched to a gene: 7.

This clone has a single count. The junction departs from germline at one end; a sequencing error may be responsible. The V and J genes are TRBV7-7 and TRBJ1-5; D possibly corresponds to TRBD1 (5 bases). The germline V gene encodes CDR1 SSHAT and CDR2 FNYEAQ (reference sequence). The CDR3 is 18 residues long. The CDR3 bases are TGTGCTAGCAGCTTAGATTGGCAGGGCGTAGATAGCAATCAGCCCCAGCATTTT. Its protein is CASSLDWQGVDSNQPQHF.

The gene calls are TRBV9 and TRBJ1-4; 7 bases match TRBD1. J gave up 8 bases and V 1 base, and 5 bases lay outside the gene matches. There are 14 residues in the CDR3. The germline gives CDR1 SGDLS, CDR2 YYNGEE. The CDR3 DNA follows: TGTGCCAGCAGCGTAAGGCTAGGGGGCGAAAAACTGTTTTTT. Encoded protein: CASSVRLGGEKLFF.

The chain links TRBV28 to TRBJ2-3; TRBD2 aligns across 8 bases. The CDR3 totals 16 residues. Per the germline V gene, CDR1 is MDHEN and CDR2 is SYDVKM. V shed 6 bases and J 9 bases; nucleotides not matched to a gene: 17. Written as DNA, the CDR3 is TGTGCCAGCAGCCGCAGCGGGAGTCTTAGCCCGATGACGCAGTATTTT. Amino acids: CASSRSGSLSPMTQYF.